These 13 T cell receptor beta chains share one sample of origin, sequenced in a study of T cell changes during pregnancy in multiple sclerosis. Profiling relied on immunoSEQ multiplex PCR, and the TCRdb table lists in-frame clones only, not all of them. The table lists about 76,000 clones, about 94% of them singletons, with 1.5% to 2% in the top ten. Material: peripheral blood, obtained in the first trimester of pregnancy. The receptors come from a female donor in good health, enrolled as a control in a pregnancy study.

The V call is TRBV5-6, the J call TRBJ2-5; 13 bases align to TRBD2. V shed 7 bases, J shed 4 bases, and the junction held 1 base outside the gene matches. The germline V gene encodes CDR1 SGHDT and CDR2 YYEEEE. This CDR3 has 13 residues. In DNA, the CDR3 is TGTGCCAGCGGACTAGCGGGAGCAGAGACCCAGTACTTC. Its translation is CASGLAGAETQYF.

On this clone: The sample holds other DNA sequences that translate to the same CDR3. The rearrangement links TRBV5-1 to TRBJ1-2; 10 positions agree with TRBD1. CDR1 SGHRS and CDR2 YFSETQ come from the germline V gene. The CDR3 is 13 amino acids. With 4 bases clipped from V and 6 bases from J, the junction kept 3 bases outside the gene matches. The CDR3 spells CASSLTGGDGYTF. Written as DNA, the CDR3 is TGCGCCAGCAGCCTGACAGGGGGCGATGGCTACACCTTC.

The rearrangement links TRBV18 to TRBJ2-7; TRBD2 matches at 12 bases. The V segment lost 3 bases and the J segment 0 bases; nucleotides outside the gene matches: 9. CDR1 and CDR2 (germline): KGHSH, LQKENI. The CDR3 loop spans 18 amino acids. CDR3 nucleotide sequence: TGTGCCAGCTCACCCATGACTAGCGGGAGCGCTAGCTCCTACGAGCAGTACTTC. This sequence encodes CASSPMTSGSASSYEQYF.

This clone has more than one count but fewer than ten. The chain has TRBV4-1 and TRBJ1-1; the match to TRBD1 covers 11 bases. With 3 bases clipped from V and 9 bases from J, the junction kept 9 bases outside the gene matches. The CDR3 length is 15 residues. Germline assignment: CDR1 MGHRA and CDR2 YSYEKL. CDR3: CASSQTPDRGRQAFF. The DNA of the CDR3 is TGCGCCAGCAGCCAGACCCCGGACAGGGGGCGGCAAGCTTTCTTT.

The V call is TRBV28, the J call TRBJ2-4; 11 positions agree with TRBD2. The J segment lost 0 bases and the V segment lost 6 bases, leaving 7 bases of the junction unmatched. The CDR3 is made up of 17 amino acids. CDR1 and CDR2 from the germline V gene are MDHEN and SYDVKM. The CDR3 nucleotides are TGTGCCAGCAGGGGGACTAGCGGAAGTTTAGCCAAAAACATTCAGTACTTC. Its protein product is CASRGTSGSLAKNIQYF.

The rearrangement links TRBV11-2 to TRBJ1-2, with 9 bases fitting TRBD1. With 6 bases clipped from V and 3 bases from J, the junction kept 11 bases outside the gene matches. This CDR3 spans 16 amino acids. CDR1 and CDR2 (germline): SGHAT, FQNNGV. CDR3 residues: CASSMHRDRVYYGYTF. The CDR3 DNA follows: TGTGCCAGCAGTATGCACCGGGACAGGGTTTACTATGGCTACACCTTC.

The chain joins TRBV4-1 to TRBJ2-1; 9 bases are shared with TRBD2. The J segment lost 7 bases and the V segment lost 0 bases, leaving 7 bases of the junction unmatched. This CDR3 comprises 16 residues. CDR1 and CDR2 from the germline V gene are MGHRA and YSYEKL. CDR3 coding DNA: TGCGCCAGCAGCCAAGAAGGAAGCGGGAGGCGGAATGAGCAGTTCTTC. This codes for CASSQEGSGRRNEQFF.

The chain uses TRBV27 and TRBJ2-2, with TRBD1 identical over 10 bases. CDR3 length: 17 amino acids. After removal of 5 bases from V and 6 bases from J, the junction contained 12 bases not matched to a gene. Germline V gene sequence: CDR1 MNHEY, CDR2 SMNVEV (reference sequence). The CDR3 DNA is TGTGCCAGCAGTCCCTCCCCCGGGACAGGGGTAGCCGGGGAGCTGTTTTTT. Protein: CASSPSPGTGVAGELFF.

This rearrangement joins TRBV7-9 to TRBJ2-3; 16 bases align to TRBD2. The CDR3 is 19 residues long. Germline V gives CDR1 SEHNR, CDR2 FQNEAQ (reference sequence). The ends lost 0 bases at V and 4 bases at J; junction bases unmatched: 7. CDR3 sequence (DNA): TGTGCCAGCAGCTTAGCGCTGGGACTAGCGGGAGGGAGTGCAGATACGCAGTATTTT. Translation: CASSLALGLAGGSADTQYF.

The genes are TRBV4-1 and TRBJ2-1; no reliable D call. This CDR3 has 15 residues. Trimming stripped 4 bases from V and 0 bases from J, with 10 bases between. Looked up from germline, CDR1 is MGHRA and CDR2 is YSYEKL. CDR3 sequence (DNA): TGCGCCAGCAGCCGGGCCTTGAGCTCCTACAATGAGCAGTTCTTC. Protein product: CASSRALSSYNEQFF.

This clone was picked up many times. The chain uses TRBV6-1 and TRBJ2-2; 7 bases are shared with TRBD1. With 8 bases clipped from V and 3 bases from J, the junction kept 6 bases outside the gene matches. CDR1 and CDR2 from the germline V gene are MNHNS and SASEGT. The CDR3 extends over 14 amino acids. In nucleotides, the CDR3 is TGTGCCAGCTTGACAGGGATAGACACCGGGGAGCTGTTTTTT. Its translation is CASLTGIDTGELFF.

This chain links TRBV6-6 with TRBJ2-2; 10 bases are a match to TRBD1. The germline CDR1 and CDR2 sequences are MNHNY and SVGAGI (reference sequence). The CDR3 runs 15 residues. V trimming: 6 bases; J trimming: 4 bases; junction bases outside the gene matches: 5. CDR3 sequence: CASSFDRGRTGELFF. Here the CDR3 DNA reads TGTGCCAGCAGCTTCGACAGGGGGCGCACCGGGGAGCTGTTTTTT.

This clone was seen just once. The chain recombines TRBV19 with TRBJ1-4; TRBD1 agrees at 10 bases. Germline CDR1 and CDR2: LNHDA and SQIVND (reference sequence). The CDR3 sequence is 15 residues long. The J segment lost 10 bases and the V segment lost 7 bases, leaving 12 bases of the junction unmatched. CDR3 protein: CASMSPGQGIGKLFF. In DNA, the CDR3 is TGTGCCAGTATGTCCCCGGGACAGGGGATCGGAAAACTGTTTTTT.